This T cell receptor beta chain comes out of a study of cytomegalovirus exposure and HLA in healthy donors. PCR primers comprised 60 Vbeta and 13 Jbeta primers. Produced via immunoSEQ multiplex PCR; TCRdb's table is partial and in-frame only. The sample includes some 150,000 clones, around four fifths of them seen just once. The sample was PBMCs. The sequence was collected from a woman aged 40 to 50 in good health and CMV-seronegative.

The CDR3 region has the DNA TGTGCCAGCAGCGATGGCCACCGGGGAAACTATGGCTACACCTTC. Translated: CASSDGHRGNYGYTF. The rearrangement joins TRBV9 to TRBJ1-2, with D unresolved. Trimming cost V 3 bases and J 2 bases, with 14 bases left between them. Germline V lookup: CDR1 SGDLS, CDR2 YYNGEE. The CDR3 is 15 residues long.